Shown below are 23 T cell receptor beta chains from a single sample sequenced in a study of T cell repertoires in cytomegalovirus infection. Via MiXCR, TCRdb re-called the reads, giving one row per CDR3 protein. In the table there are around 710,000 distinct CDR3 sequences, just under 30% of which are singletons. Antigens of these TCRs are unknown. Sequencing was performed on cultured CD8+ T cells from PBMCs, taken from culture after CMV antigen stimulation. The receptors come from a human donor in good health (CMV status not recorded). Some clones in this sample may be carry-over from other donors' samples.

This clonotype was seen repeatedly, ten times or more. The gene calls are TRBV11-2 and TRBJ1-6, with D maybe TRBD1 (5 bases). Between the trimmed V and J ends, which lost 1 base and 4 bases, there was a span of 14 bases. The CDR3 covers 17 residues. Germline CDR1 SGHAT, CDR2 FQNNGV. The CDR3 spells CASSLVAGQTYNSPLHF. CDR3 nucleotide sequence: TGTGCCAGCAGCTTAGTGGCGGGGCAGACATATAATTCACCCCTCCACTTT.

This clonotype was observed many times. CDR3 sequence (DNA): TGTGCCAGCAGTTACGGGACTAGCGGGGCTCCCCAGGCACATATCAATGAGCAGTTCTTC. It codes for CASSYGTSGAPQAHINEQFF. The chain has TRBV6-5 and TRBJ2-1; 13 bases are shared with TRBD2. With V trimmed by 2 bases and J by 6 bases, 16 bases remained unmatched. This CDR3 is 20 amino acids long. The V gene's germline CDR1 is MNHEY and CDR2 SVGAGI.

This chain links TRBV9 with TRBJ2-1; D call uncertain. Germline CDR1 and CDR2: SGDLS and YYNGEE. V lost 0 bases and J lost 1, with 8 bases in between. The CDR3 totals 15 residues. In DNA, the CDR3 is TGTGCCAGCAGCGTAGCAGGACGGTCCTACAATGAGCAGTTCTTC. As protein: CASSVAGRSYNEQFF.

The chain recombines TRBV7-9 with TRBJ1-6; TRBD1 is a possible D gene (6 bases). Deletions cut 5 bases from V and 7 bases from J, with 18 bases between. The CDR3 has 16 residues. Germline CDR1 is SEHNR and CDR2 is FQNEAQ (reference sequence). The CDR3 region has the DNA TGTGCCAGCAGCACCCGGGGGGGGGCGCGGAATTCACCCCTCCACTTT. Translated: CASSTRGGARNSPLHF.

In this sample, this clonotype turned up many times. In DNA, the CDR3 is TGTGCCAGCAGCTATGTTACCTACGAGCAGTACTTC. Protein sequence: CASSYVTYEQYF. The V and J genes are TRBV5-6 and TRBJ2-7; D is unclear. The CDR3 is 12 amino acids. Germline values: CDR1 SGHDT, CDR2 YYEEEE. The V gene lost 3 bases and the J gene lost 2 bases, with 6 bases spanning the gap.

CDR3 nucleotides: TGTGCCAGCAGCTTAGGGTCCGCCACTCGGGGCATTCAGTACTTC. It yields the protein CASSLGSATRGIQYF. This chain uses TRBV11-1 with TRBJ2-4, with TRBD2 as a possible D gene (5 bases). Germline V lookup: CDR1 SGHAT, CDR2 FQDESV (reference sequence). V was shortened by 1 base and J by 9 bases, with 16 bases between the two germline ends. This CDR3 contains 15 residues.

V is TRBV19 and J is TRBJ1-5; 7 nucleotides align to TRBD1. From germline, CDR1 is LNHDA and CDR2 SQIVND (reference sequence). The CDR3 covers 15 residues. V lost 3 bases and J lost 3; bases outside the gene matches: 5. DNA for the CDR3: TGTGCCAGTAGTATCAGGGACAGCACCAATCAGCCCCAGCATTTT. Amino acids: CASSIRDSTNQPQHF.

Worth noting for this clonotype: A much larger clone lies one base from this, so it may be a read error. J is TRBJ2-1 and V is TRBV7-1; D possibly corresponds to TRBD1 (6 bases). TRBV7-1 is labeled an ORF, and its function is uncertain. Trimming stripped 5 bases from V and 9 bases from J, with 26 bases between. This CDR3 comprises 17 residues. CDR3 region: CASSLKRMGALSIEQFF. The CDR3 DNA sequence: TGTGCCAGCAGCCTGAAAAGGATGGGGGCCCTCTCCATTGAGCAGTTCTTC.

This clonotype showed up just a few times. CDR3 amino acids: CASSRGTSEAFF. CDR3 DNA: TGTGCCAGCAGTAGGGGAACGTCTGAAGCTTTCTTT. The J gene is TRBJ1-1, the V gene TRBV27; a possible D gene is TRBD1 (5 bases). Per the germline V gene, CDR1 is MNHEY and CDR2 is SMNVEV (reference sequence). The CDR3 sequence is 12 residues long. V was clipped by 5 bases and J by 6 bases, with 10 bases between them.

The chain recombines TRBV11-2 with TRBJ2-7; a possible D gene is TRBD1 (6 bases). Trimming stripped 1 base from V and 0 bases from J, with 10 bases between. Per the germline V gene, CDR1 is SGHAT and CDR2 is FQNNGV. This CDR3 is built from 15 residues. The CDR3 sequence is CASSLGGPLSYEQYF. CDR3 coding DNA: TGTGCCAGCAGCTTAGGGGGGCCTCTCTCCTACGAGCAGTACTTC.

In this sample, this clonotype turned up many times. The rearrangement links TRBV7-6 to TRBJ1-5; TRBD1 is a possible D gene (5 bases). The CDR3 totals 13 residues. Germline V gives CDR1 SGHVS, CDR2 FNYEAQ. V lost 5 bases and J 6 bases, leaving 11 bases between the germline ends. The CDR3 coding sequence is TGTGCCAGCAGCACGGGGGGGGGTCAGCCCCAGCATTTT. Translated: CASSTGGGQPQHF. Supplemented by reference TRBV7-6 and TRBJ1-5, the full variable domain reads GAGVSQSPRYKVTKRGQDVALRCDPISGHVSLYWYRQALGQGPEFLTYFNYEAQQDKSGLPNDRFSAERPEGSISTLTIQRTEQRDSAMYRCASSTGGGQPQHFGDGTRLSIL.

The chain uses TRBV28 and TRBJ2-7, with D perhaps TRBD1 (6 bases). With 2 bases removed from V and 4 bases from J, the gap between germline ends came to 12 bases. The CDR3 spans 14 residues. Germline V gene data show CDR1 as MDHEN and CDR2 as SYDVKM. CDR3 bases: TGTGCCAGCAGTTTAGGCAGGGGAGAATACGAGCAGTACGTC. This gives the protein CASSLGRGEYEQYV.

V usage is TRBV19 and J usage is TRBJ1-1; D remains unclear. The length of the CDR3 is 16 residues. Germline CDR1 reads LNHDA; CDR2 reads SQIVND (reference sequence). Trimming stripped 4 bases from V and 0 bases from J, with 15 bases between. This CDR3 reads CASSKGLAEMNTEAFF. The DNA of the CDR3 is TGTGCCAGTAGTAAGGGCTTAGCCGAGATGAACACTGAAGCTTTCTTT.

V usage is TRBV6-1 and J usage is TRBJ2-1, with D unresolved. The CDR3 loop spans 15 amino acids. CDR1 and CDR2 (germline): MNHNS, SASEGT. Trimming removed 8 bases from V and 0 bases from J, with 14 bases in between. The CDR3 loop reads CASFTREASYNEQFF. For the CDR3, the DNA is TGTGCCAGCTTCACTCGCGAGGCCTCCTACAATGAGCAGTTCTTC.

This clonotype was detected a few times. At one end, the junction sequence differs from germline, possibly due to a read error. The CDR3 is CASSSTESTDTQYF. DNA of the CDR3: TGTGCTAGCAGCTCAACGGAGAGCACAGATACGCAGTATTTT. This rearrangement joins TRBV7-6 to TRBJ2-3, with D unresolved. The CDR3 covers 14 residues. Germline values: CDR1 SGHVS, CDR2 FNYEAQ.

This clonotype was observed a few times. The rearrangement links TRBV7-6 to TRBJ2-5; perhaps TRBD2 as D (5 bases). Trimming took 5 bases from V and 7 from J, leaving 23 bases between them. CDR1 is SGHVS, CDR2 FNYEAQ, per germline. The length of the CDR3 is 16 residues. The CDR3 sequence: CASSRNHVGAPGTQYF. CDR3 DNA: TGTGCCAGCAGCCGAAACCACGTGGGAGCCCCGGGGACCCAGTACTTC.

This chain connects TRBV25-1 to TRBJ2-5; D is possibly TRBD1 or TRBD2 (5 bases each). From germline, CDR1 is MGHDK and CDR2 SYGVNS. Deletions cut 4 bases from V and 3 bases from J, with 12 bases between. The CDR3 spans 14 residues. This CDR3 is CASSVRELEETQYF. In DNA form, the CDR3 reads TGTGCCAGCAGTGTCAGGGAGTTGGAAGAGACCCAGTACTTC.

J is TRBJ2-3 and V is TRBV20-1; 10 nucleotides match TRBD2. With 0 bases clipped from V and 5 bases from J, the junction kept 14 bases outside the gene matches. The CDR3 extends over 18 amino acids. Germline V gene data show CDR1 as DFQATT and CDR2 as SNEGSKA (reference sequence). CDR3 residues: CSARDLGISGGPRDTQYF. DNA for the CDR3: TGCAGTGCTAGAGATCTTGGTATTAGCGGGGGGCCGAGAGATACGCAGTATTTT.

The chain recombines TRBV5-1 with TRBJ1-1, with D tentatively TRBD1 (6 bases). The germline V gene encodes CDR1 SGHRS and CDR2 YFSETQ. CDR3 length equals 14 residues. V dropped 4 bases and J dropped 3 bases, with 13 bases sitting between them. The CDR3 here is CASSPRGWDTEAFF. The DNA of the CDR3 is TGCGCCAGCAGCCCCAGGGGATGGGACACTGAAGCTTTCTTT. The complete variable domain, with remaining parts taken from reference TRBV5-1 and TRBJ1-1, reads KAGVTQTPRYLIKTRGQQVTLSCSPISGHRSVSWYQQTPGQGLQFLFEYFSETQRNKGNFPGRFSGRQFSNSRSEMNVSTLELGDSALYLCASSPRGWDTEAFFGQGTRLTVV.

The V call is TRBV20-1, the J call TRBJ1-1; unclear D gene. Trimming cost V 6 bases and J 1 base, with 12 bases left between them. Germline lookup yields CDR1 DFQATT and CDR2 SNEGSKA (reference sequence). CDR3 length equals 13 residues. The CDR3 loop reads CSASPPPNTEAFF. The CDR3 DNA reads TGCAGTGCGTCGCCTCCTCCGAACACTGAAGCTTTCTTT.

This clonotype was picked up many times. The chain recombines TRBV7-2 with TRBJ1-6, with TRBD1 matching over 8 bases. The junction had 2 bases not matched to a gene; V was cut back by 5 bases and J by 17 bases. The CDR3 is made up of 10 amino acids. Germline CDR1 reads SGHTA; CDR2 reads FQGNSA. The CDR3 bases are TGTGCCAGCAGCGGACAGGGTTTCCACTTT. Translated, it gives CASSGQGFHF. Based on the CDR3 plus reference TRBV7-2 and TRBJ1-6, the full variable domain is GAGVSQSPSNKVTEKGKDVELRCDPISGHTALYWYRQSLGQGLEFLIYFQGNSAPDKSGLPSDRFSAERTGGSVSTLTIQRTQQEDSAVYLCASSGQGFHFGNGTRLTVT.

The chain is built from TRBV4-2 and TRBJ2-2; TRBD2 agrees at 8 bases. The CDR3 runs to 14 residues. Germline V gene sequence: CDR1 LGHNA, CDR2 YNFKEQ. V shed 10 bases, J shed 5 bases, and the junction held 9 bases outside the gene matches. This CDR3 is CATYSGGRTGELFF. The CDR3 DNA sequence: TGTGCCACCTACTCGGGGGGGCGAACCGGGGAGCTGTTTTTT.

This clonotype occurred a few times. The CDR3 DNA reads TGTGCCAGCAGCTTAACAACAGGGATGAACACTGAAGCTTTCTTT. This codes for CASSLTTGMNTEAFF. The chain combines TRBV7-6 with TRBJ1-1, with TRBD1 as a possible D gene (6 bases). The CDR3 totals 15 residues. The germline gives CDR1 SGHVS, CDR2 FNYEAQ. V lost 2 bases and J 0 bases, leaving 10 bases between the germline ends.